The next 32 T cell receptor beta chains were all read from a single sample in a study of T cells expressing NK-cell markers. Using the 5' RACE reads, TCRdb records one entry per CDR3 protein without DNA. This sample's clone table lists some 450,000 distinct CDR3 sequences. Sequencing used blood T cells: a sorted CD56 or NKG2C T cell subset, CD4+ or CD8+ T cells, or bulk PBMC T cells (not recorded which). These receptor sequences come from a woman between 18 and 70 years old in good health.

This CDR3 is CASSSRGGALFSF. The V and J genes are TRBV12-3 or TRBV12-4 and TRBJ1-5. This CDR3 has 13 residues.

The rearrangement joins TRBV10-1 to TRBJ1-4; TCRdb names TRBD1, which stays unverified in the absence of DNA. CDR1 and CDR2 from the germline V gene are WNHNN and SYGVQD (reference sequence). The CDR3 runs 16 residues. The CDR3 loop is CASSERGTADNEKLFF.

The chain joins TRBV4-3 to TRBJ2-1; TCRdb calls TRBD1, which cannot be checked without DNA. This CDR3 contains 17 residues. Germline V gene lookup returns CDR1 LGHNA and CDR2 YSLEER. The CDR3 spells CASSQDSGMWDHNEQFF.

The gene calls are TRBV28 and TRBJ2-7. Germline lookup yields CDR1 MDHEN and CDR2 SYDVKM. This CDR3 spans 13 amino acids. The CDR3 sequence: CASSLGFLYEQYF.

The genes are TRBV7-9 and TRBJ2-1; as DNA is missing, the TRBD2 call by TCRdb cannot be tested. CDR1 and CDR2 (germline): SEHNR, FQNEAQ (reference sequence). This CDR3 region has 13 residues. The CDR3 protein is CASSSRELYEQFF.

The J gene is TRBJ2-7, the V gene TRBV7-8; TCRdb gives TRBD1 as the D gene, but with no DNA this cannot be confirmed. Germline V gene data show CDR1 as SGHVS and CDR2 as FQNEAQ. The CDR3 is 15 amino acids. CDR3 sequence reads: CASSLPGTGSYEQYF. Full variable domain (rest looked up from reference TRBV7-8 and TRBJ2-7): GAGVSQSPRYKVAKRGQDVALRCDPISGHVSLFWYQQALGQGPEFLTYFQNEAQLDKSGLPSDRFFAERPEGSVSTLKIQRTQQEDSAVYLCASSLPGTGSYEQYFGPGTRLTVT.

The chain couples TRBV14 to TRBJ2-7. Per the germline V gene, CDR1 is SGHDN and CDR2 is FVKESK. This CDR3 is 16 amino acids long. The CDR3 is CASSQGLAGNSYEQYF.

V and J are TRBV7-6 and TRBJ2-1; TCRdb indicates TRBD2, and absent DNA this call remains unverified. The CDR3 sequence is 18 residues long. Per germline, CDR1 SGHVS and CDR2 FNYEAQ. The CDR3 protein is CASSLEGFRDSAGNEQFF.

The V gene is TRBV7-8, the J gene TRBJ1-1. This CDR3 spans 13 amino acids. The germline CDR1 and CDR2 sequences are SGHVS and FQNEAQ. CDR3: CASSRRQDTEAFF. Drawing the rest from reference TRBV7-8 and TRBJ1-1, the complete variable domain is GAGVSQSPRYKVAKRGQDVALRCDPISGHVSLFWYQQALGQGPEFLTYFQNEAQLDKSGLPSDRFFAERPEGSVSTLKIQRTQQEDSAVYLCASSRRQDTEAFFGQGTRLTVV.

V and J are TRBV5-1 and TRBJ2-1; TCRdb names TRBD2, which stays unverified in the absence of DNA. Per the germline V gene, CDR1 is SGHRS and CDR2 is YFSETQ. The CDR3 covers 17 residues. This CDR3 is CASSWNSGTSGNNEQFF.

V is TRBV7-9 and J is TRBJ2-1; there is no DNA to check the TCRdb D call of TRBD2. Germline CDR1 SEHNR, CDR2 FQNEAQ (reference sequence). This CDR3 comprises 17 residues. CDR3 region: CASSLALELAGVWEQFF.

V usage is TRBV12-3 or TRBV12-4 and J usage is TRBJ2-5; TCRdb indicates TRBD1, and absent DNA this call remains unverified. The CDR3 extends over 14 amino acids. This CDR3 reads CASSLRWGGETQYF.

The chain employs TRBV12-3 or TRBV12-4 and TRBJ2-7; TCRdb's assignment of TRBD1 cannot be checked, as there is no DNA. The CDR3 runs to 15 residues. CDR3 amino acids: CASSHRTGGAYEQYF.

This sequence joins TRBV6-2 or TRBV6-3 and TRBJ2-1; TCRdb reports TRBD1, a call that lacks DNA to check it against. CDR3 length: 14 residues. The germline CDR1 and CDR2 sequences are MNHEY and SVGEGT. The CDR3: CASSWTGIHNEQFF.

V and J are TRBV20-1 and TRBJ2-3; the D gene TCRdb calls, TRBD1, cannot be checked with no DNA. There are 13 residues in the CDR3. Looked up from germline, CDR1 is DFQATT and CDR2 is SNEGSKA (reference sequence). The CDR3 loop is CSARRQGLDTQYF.

This chain connects TRBV18 to TRBJ1-1. Germline values: CDR1 KGHSH, CDR2 LQKENI. This CDR3 is built from 14 residues. CDR3 in amino acids: CASTREGLNTEAFF.

The gene calls are TRBV15 and TRBJ1-1; as DNA is missing, the TRBD1 call by TCRdb cannot be tested. CDR3 size: 15 residues. The germline gives CDR1 LNHNV, CDR2 YYDKDF (reference sequence). The CDR3 region is CATSRVPRVNTEAFF.

The rearrangement joins TRBV12-2 to TRBJ2-2; absent DNA, TCRdb's TRBD1 call cannot be checked. TRBV12-2 is deemed a pseudogene. The CDR3 loop spans 17 amino acids. The CDR3 sequence is CASRLSGRTGGTGELFF.

This sequence joins TRBV3-1 and TRBJ2-1; TCRdb's D gene call, TRBD1, goes unchecked for lack of DNA. The CDR3 is 16 residues long. Germline V gene data show CDR1 as LGHDT and CDR2 as YNNKEL (reference sequence). CDR3 region: CASSQEWRGAYNEQFF.

The V and J genes are TRBV4-1 and TRBJ2-1; TCRdb outputs TRBD2, but without DNA this stays unchecked. The CDR3 is made up of 18 amino acids. Germline V CDR1 and CDR2: MGHRA, YSYEKL. The CDR3 loop reads CASSPGESRWSPYNEQFF.

The CDR3 loop is CASSLAPFTDTQYF. J is TRBJ2-3 and V is TRBV12-3 or TRBV12-4; TCRdb's assignment of TRBD1 cannot be checked, as there is no DNA. The CDR3 is made up of 14 amino acids.

V and J are TRBV20-1 and TRBJ1-1; absent DNA, TCRdb's TRBD1 call cannot be checked. Germline CDR1 reads DFQATT; CDR2 reads SNEGSKA (reference sequence). The CDR3 consists of 13 residues. This chain's CDR3 is CSARGEGGTEAFF.

V gene TRBV19 combines with J gene TRBJ2-1; TCRdb outputs TRBD1, but without DNA this stays unchecked. CDR3 length: 14 residues. CDR1 is LNHDA and CDR2 is SQIVND in the germline V gene (reference sequence). The CDR3 sequence is CASSSQTGYNEQFF. The variable domain in full, with the rest retrieved from reference TRBV19 and TRBJ2-1, is DGGITQSPKYLFRKEGQNVTLSCEQNLNHDAMYWYRQDPGQGLRLIYYSQIVNDFQKGDIAEGYSVSREKKESFPLTVTSAQKNPTAFYLCASSSQTGYNEQFFGPGTRLTVL.

V gene TRBV20-1 combines with J gene TRBJ2-2; TCRdb's D gene call, TRBD1, goes unchecked for lack of DNA. CDR3 length: 16 amino acids. Per germline, CDR1 DFQATT and CDR2 SNEGSKA (reference sequence). This CDR3 is CSASGTVGERTGELFF.

CDR3 protein: CSVDQGSYEQYF. V gene TRBV29-1 combines with J gene TRBJ2-7. CDR1 is SQVTM and CDR2 is ANQGSEA in the germline V gene. The CDR3 has 12 amino acids.

This chain links TRBV19 with TRBJ2-1; TCRdb names TRBD2, which stays unverified in the absence of DNA. CDR3 length: 15 amino acids. CDR1 and CDR2 from the germline V gene are LNHDA and SQIVND (reference sequence). CDR3 protein: CASSRGGGAGNEQFF.

The chain couples TRBV12-3 or TRBV12-4 to TRBJ1-2; TCRdb calls TRBD1, which cannot be checked without DNA. CDR3 length equals 14 residues. The CDR3 sequence is CASSFNGGFDGYTF.

The chain joins TRBV19 to TRBJ2-1; TCRdb names TRBD2, which stays unverified in the absence of DNA. There are 15 residues in the CDR3. Germline CDR1 and CDR2: LNHDA and SQIVND (reference sequence). CDR3: CANRGPGLVGREQFF.

The J gene is TRBJ2-3, the V gene TRBV11-2; checking the TCRdb D call of TRBD1 is not possible without DNA. This CDR3 is built from 18 residues. Germline V CDR1 and CDR2: SGHAT, FQNNGV. This chain's CDR3 is CASSLFVAGGWSTDTQYF.

The chain links TRBV18 to TRBJ2-5; TCRdb returns TRBD2, unconfirmable since there is no DNA. Germline lookup yields CDR1 KGHSH and CDR2 LQKENI. The CDR3 sequence is 16 residues long. CDR3 loop: CASSPGPREGRETQYF.

The chain carries TRBV13 and TRBJ2-1; TCRdb names TRBD1, which stays unverified in the absence of DNA. The CDR3 covers 16 residues. CDR1 and CDR2 (germline): PRHDT, FYEKMQ (reference sequence). The chain's CDR3 is CASSPSYGGPYNEQFF.

This chain connects TRBV2 to TRBJ2-2; there is no DNA to check the TCRdb D call of TRBD1. The germline V gene encodes CDR1 SNHLY and CDR2 FYNNEI. The CDR3 covers 15 residues. Here the CDR3 reads CASSESGQGPGELFF.